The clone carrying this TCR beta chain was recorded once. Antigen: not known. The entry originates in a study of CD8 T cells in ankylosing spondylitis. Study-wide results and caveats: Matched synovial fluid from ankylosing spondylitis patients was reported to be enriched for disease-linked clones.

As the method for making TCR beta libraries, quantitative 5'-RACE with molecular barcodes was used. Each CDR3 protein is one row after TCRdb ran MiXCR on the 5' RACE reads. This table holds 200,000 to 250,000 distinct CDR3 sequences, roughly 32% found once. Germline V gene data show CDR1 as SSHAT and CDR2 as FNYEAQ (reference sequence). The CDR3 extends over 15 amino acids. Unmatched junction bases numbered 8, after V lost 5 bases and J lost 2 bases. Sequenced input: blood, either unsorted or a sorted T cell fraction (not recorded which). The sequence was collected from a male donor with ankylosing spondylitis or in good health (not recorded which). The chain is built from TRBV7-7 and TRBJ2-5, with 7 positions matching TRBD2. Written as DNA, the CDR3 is TGTGCCAGCAGCCCCCCTGGGGGGGGGCAAGAGACCCAGTACTTC. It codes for CASSPPGGGQETQYF. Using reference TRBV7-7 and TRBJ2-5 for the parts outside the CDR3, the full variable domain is GAGVSQSPRYKVTKRGQDVTLRCDPISSHATLYWYQQALGQGPEFLTYFNYEAQPDKSGLPSDRFSAERPEGSISTLTIQRTEQRDSAMYRCASSPPGGGQETQYFGPGTRLLVL.